A single sample gave rise to the 4 T cell receptor beta chains below, sequenced in a study of regulatory T cells in long-lasting Graves disease. Time point of the sample: persistent/refractory GD, antithyroid drugs over 5 years with positive TRAb. RNA isolated from PBMCs was used to make the TCR library. With iRepertoire HTBI primers and Arm-PCR of CDR3 regions, TCR beta libraries were built. TCRdb re-called the multiplex PCR reads through MiXCR, storing one row per CDR3 protein. The profile shows roughly 500,000 distinct CDR3 sequences, 20% to 25% of them singletons. Sequences were derived from peripheral blood mononuclear cells (PBMCs), sampled when the disease was refractory, from a patient treated with antithyroid drugs. The receptors were gathered from a female donor with Graves disease.

The rearrangement links TRBV20-1 to TRBJ1-6; D call uncertain. The CDR3 is 18 residues long. Trimming pared 0 bases from V and 0 bases from J, leaving 15 bases between. Per the germline V gene, CDR1 is DFQATT and CDR2 is SNEGSKA (reference sequence). DNA of the CDR3: TGCAGTGCTAGAGATTTAAGCACGCTGAGCTCCTATAATTCACCCCTCCACTTT. Translation gives CSARDLSTLSSYNSPLHF.

This clonotype is a singleton in its sample. Mismatch with germline at one junction end may stem from a read error. The rearrangement links TRBV2 to TRBJ2-3, with TRBD2 identical over 14 bases. The V gene's germline CDR1 is SNHLY and CDR2 FYNNEI. This CDR3 has 18 residues. The CDR3 coding sequence is TGTGCCAGCAGGGAAGGGACTAGCGGGGGCCCTAGCACAGATACGCAGTATTTT. This encodes CASREGTSGGPSTDTQYF.

This clonotype was seen only a few times. The chain employs TRBV6-1 and TRBJ2-3, with D possibly matching TRBD2 (6 bases). V gave up 4 bases and J gave up 2 bases, with 7 bases separating them. The CDR3 runs 13 residues. In germline, CDR1 is MNHNS, CDR2 SASEGT. In DNA, the CDR3 is TGTGCCAGCAGTGGCGGGGCCACAGATACGCAGTATTTT. Translating it yields CASSGGATDTQYF.

This clonotype was seen repeatedly, ten times or more. The rearrangement uses TRBV20-1 and TRBJ1-6; no reliable D call. CDR3 length: 14 amino acids. V was cut by 3 bases and J by 6 bases, with 12 bases left in between. The germline gives CDR1 DFQATT, CDR2 SNEGSKA (reference sequence). CDR3 residues: CSASPAFINSPLHF. In nucleotides, the CDR3 is TGCAGTGCTAGTCCAGCTTTTATTAATTCACCCCTCCACTTT.